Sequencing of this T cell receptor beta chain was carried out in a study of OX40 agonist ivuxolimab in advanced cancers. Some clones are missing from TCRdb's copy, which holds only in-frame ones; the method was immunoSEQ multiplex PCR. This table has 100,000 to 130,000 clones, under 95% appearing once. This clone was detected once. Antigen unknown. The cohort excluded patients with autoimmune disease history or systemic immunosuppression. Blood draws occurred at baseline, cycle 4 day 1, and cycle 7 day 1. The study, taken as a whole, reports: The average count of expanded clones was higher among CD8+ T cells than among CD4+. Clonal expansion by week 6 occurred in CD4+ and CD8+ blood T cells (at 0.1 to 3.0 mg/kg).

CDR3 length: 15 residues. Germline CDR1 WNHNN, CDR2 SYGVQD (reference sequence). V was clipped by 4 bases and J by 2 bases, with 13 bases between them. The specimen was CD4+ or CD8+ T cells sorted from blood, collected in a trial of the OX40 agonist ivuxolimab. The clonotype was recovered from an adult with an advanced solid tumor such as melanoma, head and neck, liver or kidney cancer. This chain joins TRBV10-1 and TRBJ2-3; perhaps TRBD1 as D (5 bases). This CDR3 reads CASSAQGTVTDTQYF. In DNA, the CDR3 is TGCGCCAGCAGTGCCCAGGGCACTGTCACAGATACGCAGTATTTT.